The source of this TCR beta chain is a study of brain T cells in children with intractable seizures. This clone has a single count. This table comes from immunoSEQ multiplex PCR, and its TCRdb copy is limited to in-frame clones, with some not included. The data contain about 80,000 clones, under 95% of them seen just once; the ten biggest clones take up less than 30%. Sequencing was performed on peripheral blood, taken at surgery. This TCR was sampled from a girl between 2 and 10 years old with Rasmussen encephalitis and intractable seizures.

Here the CDR3 reads CSGGTIYEQYF. The CDR3 region has the DNA TGCAGCGGCGGGACTATCTACGAGCAGTACTTC. The gene calls are TRBV29-1 and TRBJ2-7, with 7 nucleotides matching TRBD2. J gave up 3 bases and V 7 bases, and 3 bases lay outside the gene matches. Germline CDR1 is SQVTM and CDR2 is ANQGSEA. CDR3 size: 11 residues.